The T cell receptor beta chain under discussion was sequenced for a study of T cell repertoires in cytomegalovirus infection. Overall study: CMV infection plus the matching HLA type was flagged by public TCR beta signatures.

TCRdb reanalysed the reads using MiXCR and keeps one entry per CDR3 protein. The sample lists roughly 500,000 distinct CDR3 sequences, under 45% occurring once. Looked up from germline, CDR1 is SGHVS and CDR2 is FNYEAQ. This CDR3 has 15 residues. Trimming cost V 5 bases and J 0 bases, with 13 bases left between them. For this clonotype: Its antigen is undetermined.

The receptor was derived from a human donor in good health (CMV status not recorded). Some clones in this sample may be carry-over from other donors' samples. Sequenced here: cultured PBMCs, sampled from culture after CMV antigen stimulation. The chain joins TRBV7-6 to TRBJ1-1, with D maybe TRBD1 (6 bases). The CDR3 sequence is CASSQGTHMNTEAFF. The CDR3 nucleotides read TGTGCCAGCAGCCAAGGGACACACATGAACACTGAAGCTTTCTTT.